The sequence of this T cell receptor beta chain was determined in a study of T-cell reconstitution after alpha-beta-depleted transplantation in children. Trimming cost V 0 bases and J 2 bases, with 10 bases left between them. This CDR3 is 14 amino acids long. Germline CDR1 DFQATT, CDR2 SNEGSKA (reference sequence). The sample holds many counts of this clonotype. Its antigen is not identified. Study-wide results and limits: It was reported that alpha-beta T cells came from several hundred expanded graft clones (about two months after transplant).

Unique molecular identifiers were incorporated during preparation of the TCRbeta library. TCRdb re-called the PCR reads through MiXCR, storing one row per CDR3 protein. The repertoire holds over 200,000 distinct CDR3 sequences, around 7.7% seen once, with approximately 40% in the top ten. This receptor was taken from a male patient between 2 and 15 years old who had a stem cell transplant for acute myeloid leukemia, so the T cells may come from the graft donor. The sequenced sample was PBMCs, mostly from graft donor cells, obtained 360 days after TCRalphabeta/CD19-depleted stem cell transplant. V usage is TRBV20-1 and J usage is TRBJ1-2; weak D call: TRBD1 (6 bases). The CDR3 nucleotides are TGCAGTGCTAGAGATACTCAGGGGAACTATGGCTACACCTTC. It yields the protein CSARDTQGNYGYTF.